The 18 T cell receptor beta chains given below trace back to one sample, sequenced in a study of technical replicates of blood from several donors. Profiling relied on immunoSEQ multiplex PCR, and the TCRdb table lists in-frame clones only, not all of them. Of about 78,000 clones listed, roughly 94% are singletons. Sequencing was done on a sample of T cells isolated from PBMCs. Every receptor here comes from a human donor in good health.

This clone was counted a single time. The gene calls are TRBV6-5 and TRBJ2-1; 8 bases agree with TRBD1. This CDR3 has 15 amino acids. The junction had 7 bases not matched to a gene; V was cut back by 6 bases and J by 3 bases. CDR1 is MNHEY, CDR2 SVGAGI, per germline. CDR3 coding DNA: TGTGCCAGCAGATCAGGGGGCAGCGGCTACAATGAGCAGTTCTTC. It encodes CASRSGGSGYNEQFF.

This clone was found once. The chain combines TRBV7-9 with TRBJ2-7; unclear D gene. The CDR3 spans 15 residues. Germline CDR1 reads SEHNR; CDR2 reads FQNEAQ (reference sequence). Trimming took 4 bases from V and 2 from J, leaving 15 bases between them. The CDR3 nucleotides read TGTGCCAGCAGCTCCATCCTACCTCAACCCTACGAGCAGTACTTC. This gives the protein CASSSILPQPYEQYF.

The J gene is TRBJ2-2, the V gene TRBV7-9, with 7 positions matching TRBD1. This CDR3 has 15 residues. The V gene's germline CDR1 is SEHNR and CDR2 FQNEAQ (reference sequence). V was pared by 5 bases and J by 4 bases, with 7 bases of the junction left unmatched. The CDR3, as DNA: TGTGCCAGCAGCACACACAGGGGATCCACCGGGGAGCTGTTTTTT. Translating it yields CASSTHRGSTGELFF. Variable domain in full (rest from reference TRBV7-9 and TRBJ2-2): DTGVSQNPRHKITKRGQNVTFRCDPISEHNRLYWYRQTLGQGPEFLTYFQNEAQLEKSRLLSDRFSAERPKGSFSTLEIQRTEQGDSAMYLCASSTHRGSTGELFFGEGSRLTVL.

This clone was detected once. The rearrangement joins TRBV6-1 to TRBJ2-1, with a tentative D call TRBD2 (6 bases). V gave up 1 base and J gave up 9 bases, with 16 bases separating them. The CDR3 is 15 residues long. CDR1 is MNHNS, CDR2 SASEGT, per germline. The CDR3 sequence is CASSEGSGWAGEQFF. The CDR3 DNA reads TGTGCCAGCAGTGAAGGCAGCGGGTGGGCGGGTGAGCAGTTCTTC.

The CDR3 nucleotides are TGTGCCAGCAGCGCCGGGATAGCGGACCAAGAGACCCAGTACTTC. Amino acids: CASSAGIADQETQYF. The V gene is TRBV9, the J gene TRBJ2-5, with D tentatively TRBD2 (6 bases). The CDR3 length is 15 residues. Germline V CDR1 and CDR2: SGDLS, YYNGEE. Trimming took off 3 bases at V and 0 bases at J, with 12 bases between the two ends.

The V gene is TRBV19, the J gene TRBJ2-3; D possibly corresponds to TRBD1 (6 bases). V lost 6 bases and J 6 bases, leaving 13 bases between the germline ends. Germline loops: CDR1 LNHDA, CDR2 SQIVND (reference sequence). The CDR3 runs 13 residues. The CDR3 coding sequence is TGTGCCAGTAGGACAGGCTACGAGGATACGCAGTATTTT. Translation: CASRTGYEDTQYF.

This CDR3 reads CASSPPTSGRATDTQYF. The CDR3 coding sequence is TGTGCCAGCAGCCCACCGACTAGCGGGAGGGCGACAGATACGCAGTATTTT. The chain recombines TRBV5-4 with TRBJ2-3, with TRBD2 matching over 14 bases. Germline V gene data show CDR1 as SGHNT and CDR2 as YYREEE (reference sequence). Trimming removed 4 bases from V and 3 bases from J; junction bases left unmatched: 7. The length of the CDR3 is 17 residues.

J is TRBJ2-7 and V is TRBV5-1; D perhaps matches TRBD1 (5 bases). Trimming pared 4 bases from V and 1 base from J, leaving 21 bases between. The CDR3 runs 17 residues. Germline V gives CDR1 SGHRS, CDR2 YFSETQ. CDR3 in amino acids: CASSDGYRGKRSYEQYF. In DNA, the CDR3 is TGCGCCAGCAGCGATGGGTATAGGGGTAAAAGGTCCTACGAGCAGTACTTC.

The rearrangement links TRBV5-1 to TRBJ2-7; D perhaps matches TRBD1 (5 bases). Between the trimmed V and J ends, which lost 0 bases and 3 bases, there was a span of 10 bases. The CDR3 loop spans 14 amino acids. Germline assignment: CDR1 SGHRS and CDR2 YFSETQ. CDR3 amino acids: CASSLGGQGYEQYF. The DNA for the CDR3 is TGCGCCAGCAGCTTGGGAGGTCAGGGCTACGAGCAGTACTTC.

V and J are TRBV9 and TRBJ1-2; D perhaps matches TRBD1 (5 bases). CDR1 and CDR2 from the germline V gene are SGDLS and YYNGEE. The V gene lost 0 bases and the J gene lost 6 bases, with 9 bases spanning the gap. There are 13 residues in the CDR3. The CDR3 nucleotides read TGTGCCAGCAGCGTAGAGGCAGGGCATGGCTACACCTTC. Its translation is CASSVEAGHGYTF.

V usage is TRBV6-5 and J usage is TRBJ2-5, with D maybe TRBD1 (5 bases). The end of the DNA aligns better with TRBJ2-7, so the J call may be wrong. The CDR3 totals 15 residues. The germline CDR1 and CDR2 sequences are MNHEY and SVGAGI. CDR3 loop: CASSYSPQGTYEQYF. The CDR3 DNA reads TGTGCCAGCAGTTACTCTCCGCAGGGAACCTACGAGCAGTACTTC.

The chain uses TRBV20-1 and TRBJ2-1; D remains unclear. This CDR3 has 10 amino acids. V was clipped by 4 bases and J by 6 bases, with 4 bases between them. CDR1 is DFQATT and CDR2 is SNEGSKA in the germline V gene (reference sequence). DNA of the CDR3: TGCAGTGCTACCTCCAATGAGCAGTTCTTC. Protein sequence: CSATSNEQFF.

This chain links TRBV4-1 with TRBJ2-1; weak D call: TRBD1 (5 bases). Trimming removed 4 bases at V and 3 bases at J, with 13 bases between. The CDR3 runs to 15 residues. Per germline, CDR1 MGHRA and CDR2 YSYEKL. This CDR3 reads CASSPLRDLYNEQFF. The CDR3 DNA follows: TGCGCCAGCAGCCCCCTCAGGGATCTCTACAATGAGCAGTTCTTC.

The chain couples TRBV27 to TRBJ2-7; D is possibly TRBD1 (6 bases). V was shortened by 4 bases and J by 2 bases, with 12 bases between the two germline ends. This CDR3 comprises 14 residues. The V gene's germline CDR1 is MNHEY and CDR2 SMNVEV (reference sequence). This chain's CDR3 is CASSSRTDPYEQYF. The CDR3 DNA is TGTGCCAGCAGTTCCAGGACAGACCCCTACGAGCAGTACTTC.

The chain uses TRBV18 and TRBJ2-7, with D perhaps matching TRBD1 (6 bases). This CDR3 spans 14 amino acids. Germline V gives CDR1 KGHSH, CDR2 LQKENI. V was trimmed by 6 bases and J by 2 bases, leaving 14 bases between them. CDR3 sequence (DNA): TGTGCCAGCTCGCCCGGGACACTACCCTACGAGCAGTACTTC. Translation gives CASSPGTLPYEQYF.

The CDR3 DNA sequence: TGTGCCAGCAGTGCGTATACAATGGGCAGAAATCAGCCCCAGCATTTT. Translated: CASSAYTMGRNQPQHF. The chain uses TRBV6-1 and TRBJ1-5, with D unclear. The length of the CDR3 is 16 residues. The germline V gene encodes CDR1 MNHNS and CDR2 SASEGT. The germline V and J ends were trimmed by 4 bases and 4 bases, with 17 bases remaining between them.

The rearrangement joins TRBV14 to TRBJ2-3; D unresolved. The length of the CDR3 is 16 residues. Germline V gene lookup returns CDR1 SGHDN and CDR2 FVKESK. Trimming took off 0 bases at V and 0 bases at J, with 10 bases between the two ends. CDR3 coding DNA: TGTGCCAGCAGCCAAGATGCATGGGCGAGCACAGATACGCAGTATTTT. It yields the protein CASSQDAWASTDTQYF.

This sequence joins TRBV28 and TRBJ2-1, with D tentatively TRBD2 (6 bases). Trimming stripped 2 bases from V and 9 bases from J, with 14 bases between. Germline V gene data show CDR1 as MDHEN and CDR2 as SYDVKM. The CDR3 has 14 amino acids. CDR3 in DNA: TGTGCCAGCAGTTTACCCCTTAGCGGAACTGAGCAGTTCTTC. It encodes CASSLPLSGTEQFF.